This is a list of T cell receptor beta chains from one sample in a study of T-cell reconstitution after alpha-beta-depleted transplantation in children. TCRdb fed the PCR reads into MiXCR, producing one record per CDR3 protein. The table lists 200,000 to 250,000 distinct CDR3 sequences, around 9.6% of them singletons. The sequencing here drew on PBMCs from the stem cell graft donor, taken from the stem cell graft. These receptors were collected from a human donor who donated a stem cell graft to a child with acute lymphoblastic leukemia. Both conserved end residues are part of each CDR3. A D gene is named only where the DNA matches it firmly. Size is stated for part of the rows, as once, few or many counts, or as a class when the clone is expanded.

abundance,d_gene,v_gene,j_gene,CDR3aa,CDR3nt
few,-,TRBV12-3/TRBV12-4,TRBJ2-5,CATSLDGTETQYF,TGTGCCACTTCCCTTGACGGGACGGAGACCCAGTACTTC
-,TRBD2,TRBV30,TRBJ2-7,CAWRGGLDYEQYF,TGTGCCTGGAGGGGGGGACTAGACTACGAGCAGTACTTC
many,TRBD1,TRBV28,TRBJ2-6,CASSVVNRGPNSGANVLTF,TGTGCCAGCAGCGTGGTCAACAGGGGGCCCAACTCTGGGGCCAACGTCCTGACTTTC
-,-,TRBV29-1,TRBJ1-3,CSVVESPFSGNTIYF,TGCAGCGTTGTCGAAAGCCCATTCTCTGGAAACACCATATATTTT
few,TRBD1,TRBV5-6,TRBJ2-3,CATREGQGKSYTQYF,TGTGCCACCAGAGAAGGACAGGGCAAATCATATACGCAGTATTTT
-,-,TRBV6-2/TRBV6-3,TRBJ1-6,CASSYTGGMPPLHF,TGTGCCAGCAGTTACACTGGGGGGATGCCACCCCTCCACTTT
-,TRBD1,TRBV10-3,TRBJ2-3,CATRDRVADTQYF,TGTGCCACCCGGGACAGGGTGGCAGATACGCAGTATTTT
few,TRBD1,TRBV6-5,TRBJ1-6,CASSYSASTGSRSPLHF,TGTGCCAGCAGTTACTCGGCATCGACAGGGAGTCGATCACCCCTCCACTTT
few,-,TRBV20-1,TRBJ2-1,CSASVVSSYNEQFF,TGCAGTGCTAGTGTGGTGAGCTCCTACAATGAGCAGTTCTTC
many,TRBD1,TRBV5-1,TRBJ1-2,CASRGEPGQHYGYTF,TGCGCCAGCAGGGGGGAACCGGGACAGCACTATGGCTACACCTTC